The 14 T cell receptor beta chains below were found in one sample sequenced in a study of spatial heterogeneity in lung cancer. Whole-study results and caveats: Tracking of tumor mutation counts was seen in expanded intratumoral alpha and beta TCR counts.

Noted time point: sample taken at primary tumor resection. TCRdb ran MiXCR on the 5' RACE reads and lists one entry per CDR3 protein. The data contain 1,200 or so distinct CDR3 sequences, roughly a tenth of them seen just once; the ten biggest clones take up around 20%. For these receptors, no antigen is known. Sequenced material: lung tumor tissue, taken at surgery. The receptors were gathered from a male donor with early-stage non-small cell lung cancer.

This clonotype is medium-sized by share. This chain links TRBV28 with TRBJ2-5, with no clear D. Germline V gives CDR1 MDHEN, CDR2 SYDVKM. The CDR3 has 14 amino acids. The V gene lost 6 bases and the J gene lost 7 bases, with 18 bases spanning the gap. The CDR3 coding sequence is TGTGCCAGCAGAATGGGCTTGAACACCCGGACCCAGTACTTC. It codes for CASRMGLNTRTQYF.

V is TRBV5-1 and J is TRBJ2-5, with 8 bases identical to TRBD1. The germline V gene has CDR1 SGHRS and CDR2 YFSETQ. The CDR3 covers 13 residues. Trimming removed 9 bases from V and 3 bases from J; junction bases left unmatched: 7. CDR3 in amino acids: CANKDRVEETQYF. CDR3 DNA sequence: TGCGCCAACAAGGACAGGGTAGAAGAGACCCAGTACTTC.

This clonotype ranks as large. The V gene is TRBV28, the J gene TRBJ1-5; no clear D. Germline V gene lookup returns CDR1 MDHEN and CDR2 SYDVKM. V dropped 6 bases and J dropped 4 bases, with 7 bases sitting between them. This CDR3 comprises 12 residues. The CDR3 reads CASSNPNQPQHF. CDR3 DNA sequence: TGTGCCAGCAGCAATCCGAATCAGCCCCAGCATTTT.

This clonotype is classed as medium-sized. The chain links TRBV3-1 to TRBJ2-3, with D hard to call. V lost 0 bases and J 11 bases, leaving 12 bases between the germline ends. The CDR3 consists of 13 residues. Germline V CDR1 and CDR2: LGHDT, YNNKEL (reference sequence). CDR3 DNA: TGTGCCAGCAGCCAAGATGGGCTATTCAGGCAGTATTTT. Its translation is CASSQDGLFRQYF.

Sample share makes this clonotype medium-sized. The chain is built from TRBV5-1 and TRBJ2-1; 8 bases are shared with TRBD1. The CDR3 extends over 13 amino acids. Germline lookup yields CDR1 SGHRS and CDR2 YFSETQ. V shed 1 base, J shed 6 bases, and the junction held 0 bases outside the gene matches. CDR3 in amino acids: CASSLTGGNEQFF. CDR3 bases: TGCGCCAGCAGCTTGACAGGGGGCAATGAGCAGTTCTTC.

This clonotype is judged medium-sized. The rearrangement joins TRBV30 to TRBJ2-3, with a possible D match to TRBD1 (5 bases). The CDR3 is 15 residues long. Trimming took 0 bases from V and 3 from J, leaving 13 bases between them. CDR1 GTSNPN and CDR2 SVGIG come from the germline V gene (reference sequence). The CDR3 region is CAWSVGRVLTDTQYF. CDR3 DNA sequence: TGTGCCTGGAGTGTAGGCAGGGTGCTGACAGATACGCAGTATTTT.

This clonotype is categorized as hyperexpanded. V and J are TRBV20-1 and TRBJ2-5; 10 bases align to TRBD2. The trim removed 3 bases at V and 1 base at J, leaving 5 bases unmatched. In germline, CDR1 is DFQATT, CDR2 SNEGSKA (reference sequence). The CDR3 extends over 15 amino acids. Here the CDR3 reads CSARSSSGSQETQYF. The CDR3 DNA reads TGCAGTGCTAGGAGCTCTAGCGGGAGCCAAGAGACCCAGTACTTC.

The chain joins TRBV7-2 to TRBJ1-1; possible D gene TRBD1, 5 bases. The ends were cut back, 4 bases at V and 4 bases at J, with 13 bases in the middle. The CDR3 loop spans 14 amino acids. The germline gives CDR1 SGHTA, CDR2 FQGNSA. The CDR3 sequence is CASSSGSRGTEAFF. The CDR3 bases are TGTGCCAGCAGCTCAGGGAGCCGTGGCACTGAAGCTTTCTTT.

By share of the sample, this clonotype is medium-sized. V is TRBV30 and J is TRBJ2-3; D not certain. CDR1 and CDR2 from the germline V gene are GTSNPN and SVGIG (reference sequence). V lost 4 bases, J lost 1 base, and 12 bases lay in between. CDR3 length: 14 amino acids. CDR3 protein: CAWKVGRGTDTQYF. CDR3 coding DNA: TGTGCCTGGAAGGTCGGTCGTGGCACAGATACGCAGTATTTT.

Judged by abundance, this clonotype is medium-sized. V and J are TRBV27 and TRBJ2-1; TRBD2 agrees at 15 bases. J was trimmed by 4 bases and V by 0 bases; bases with no gene match: 7. From germline, CDR1 is MNHEY and CDR2 SMNVEV (reference sequence). The CDR3 is 19 amino acids. The CDR3 DNA follows: TGTGCCAGCAGTTTATCCCTCTCCGGACTAGCGGGAGGGTACAATGAGCAGTTCTTC. It encodes CASSLSLSGLAGGYNEQFF.

This clonotype is large (0.1 to 1%) in the sample. The chain combines TRBV5-6 with TRBJ2-7, with 7 bases lining up with TRBD2. V dropped 7 bases and J dropped 3; count of bases not matched to a gene: 10. This CDR3 contains 14 residues. Germline CDR1 is SGHDT and CDR2 is YYEEEE. CDR3 in amino acids: CASRPGGPDYEQYF. The CDR3 DNA reads as TGTGCCAGCCGACCGGGAGGACCCGACTACGAGCAGTACTTC.

This chain joins TRBV30 and TRBJ2-3; maybe TRBD2 (5 bases). With 4 bases removed from V and 2 bases from J, the gap between germline ends came to 13 bases. Germline V CDR1 and CDR2: GTSNPN, SVGIG (reference sequence). This CDR3 is built from 14 residues. CDR3 residues: CAWNEGRPTDTQYF. The CDR3 region has the DNA TGTGCCTGGAACGAGGGCCGACCCACAGATACGCAGTATTTT. Drawing the rest from reference TRBV30 and TRBJ2-3, the complete variable domain is SQTIHQWPATLVQPVGSPLSLECTVEGTSNPNLYWYRQAAGRGLQLLFYSVGIGQISSEVPQNLSASRPQDRQFILSSKKLLLSDSGFYLCAWNEGRPTDTQYFGPGTRLTVL.

This clonotype is deemed medium-sized. The chain has TRBV14 and TRBJ2-7; the match to TRBD2 covers 14 bases. This CDR3 has 16 amino acids. Losses at the gene ends were 0 bases for V and 4 bases for J; bases not matched to a gene: 2. Germline CDR1 SGHDN, CDR2 FVKESK. The CDR3 sequence is CASSQEGTSGRYEQYF. The CDR3 nucleotides are TGTGCCAGCAGCCAAGAGGGGACTAGCGGGAGATACGAGCAGTACTTC.

This clonotype appeared once. The V and J genes are TRBV5-1 and TRBJ2-7; unclear D gene. The CDR3 consists of 13 residues. V was clipped by 0 bases and J by 5 bases, with 9 bases between them. CDR1 and CDR2 (germline): SGHRS, YFSETQ. This CDR3 reads CASSLAREDEQYF. CDR3 DNA sequence: TGCGCCAGCAGCTTGGCCCGCGAGGACGAGCAGTACTTC.